This is a list of T cell receptor beta chains from one sample in a study of blood T cell repertoires in COVID-19. Measured with immunoSEQ multiplex PCR; TCRdb has only the in-frame clones, and not every one. The sample has tens of thousands of clones, about 80% seen once. The source material was peripheral blood. The receptors stem from a woman aged 60 to 75 with acute or convalescent COVID-19. The CDR3 runs from the conserved cysteine through the conserved F or W. The D gene is left open where the match is weak. Size tells how often a clone was seen (once, few, many) or the class of an expanded clone, and some rows leave it out.

j_call clone_size d_call v_call cdr3_length cdr3_nt cdr3_aa
TRBJ2-3 - TRBD2 TRBV19 13 TGTGCCAGTAGTTCGGCGGGGGCAGATACGCAGTATTTT CASSSAGADTQYF
TRBJ2-7 - TRBD1 TRBV2 14 TGTGCCAGCAGCCGGGACAGGGGGACCTACGAGCAGTACTTC CASSRDRGTYEQYF
TRBJ1-6 - TRBD1 TRBV7-9 15 TGTGCCAGCAGCTTAATGGGACAGGGATCTTCACCCCTCCACTTT CASSLMGQGSSPLHF
TRBJ1-3 - - TRBV14 14 TGTGCCAGCAGGTTACAGGCTTCTGGAAACACCATATATTTT CASRLQASGNTIYF
TRBJ1-1 - - TRBV7-2 16 TGTGCCAGCAGCTTAGCGGTCGGCAGGGTGAACACTGAAGCTTTCTTT CASSLAVGRVNTEAFF
TRBJ1-5 few - TRBV19 15 TGTGCCAGTAGATCGCGGGGGCCGAGCAATCAGCCCCAGCATTTT CASRSRGPSNQPQHF
TRBJ1-3 - TRBD1 TRBV10-3 14 TGTGCCATCAGTGACAGGGGGAGAGGAAACACCATATATTTT CAISDRGRGNTIYF
TRBJ1-2 few TRBD1 TRBV19 15 TGTGCCAGTAGTACAGGGGGCGGTTCTAACTATGGCTACACCTTC CASSTGGGSNYGYTF
TRBJ1-1 - - TRBV13 14 TGTGCCAGCAGCCCCGGGGGGGGCGGCACTGAAGCTTTCTTT CASSPGGGGTEAFF
TRBJ1-4 - - TRBV30 14 TGTGCCTGTTCCCCCTGGCAGGTAGACGAAAAACTGTTTTTT CACSPWQVDEKLFF
TRBJ1-3 - TRBD1 TRBV5-6 15 TGTGCCAGCAGCATGGGACAGTACTCTGGAAACACCATATATTTT CASSMGQYSGNTIYF
TRBJ1-5 - - TRBV19 13 TGTGCCAGCTCGACAGGTTCGAGACAGCCCCAGCATTTT CASSTGSRQPQHF
TRBJ2-1 - - TRBV5-1 13 TGCGCCAGCAGCTTCTCCGGGGATCCTGAGCAGTTCTTC CASSFSGDPEQFF
TRBJ1-3 - - TRBV2 16 TGTGCCAGCAGTCCAGGACAGCCTAGTCTGAGGAAGACCATATATTTT CASSPGQPSLRKTIYF
TRBJ1-2 - TRBD1 TRBV6-5 14 TGTGCCAGCGGTCGGAGGGGACAGGGGATTGGCTACACCTTC CASGRRGQGIGYTF
TRBJ1-4 - TRBD1 TRBV3-1/TRBV3-2 15 TGTGCCAGCAGCCAAGTAGGGACAGTAGATGAAAAACTGTTTTTT CASSQVGTVDEKLFF
TRBJ2-3 - TRBD2 TRBV6-1 16 TGTGCCAGCAGTGCGTTTAGCGGGGGGGGCACAGATACGCAGTATTTT CASSAFSGGGTDTQYF
TRBJ1-1 - TRBD1 TRBV4-2 20 TGTGCCAGCAGCCAATCGGGCCGGACAGGGATTTTTTTTTCTGACACTGAAGCTTTCTTT CASSQSGRTGIFFSDTEAFF
TRBJ2-1 - TRBD2 TRBV5-1 14 TGCGCCAGCAGCCCGACTAGCGGATACAATGAGCAGTTCTTC CASSPTSGYNEQFF
TRBJ2-7 - - TRBV5-1 14 TGCGCCAGCAGCCCACCACAGAATTCCTACGAGCAGTACTTC CASSPPQNSYEQYF
TRBJ2-5 - TRBD1 TRBV19 14 TGTGCCAGTAGTGACAGGGGGTTATGGGAGACCCAGTACTTC CASSDRGLWETQYF
TRBJ1-2 - - TRBV6-5 15 TGTGCCAGCAGGCGCGCATTAAGAGTTAACTATGGCTACACCTTC CASRRALRVNYGYTF
TRBJ2-1 few - TRBV5-6 15 TGTGCCAGCAGCTTGGTCTTGAGCTCCTACAATGAGCAGTTCTTC CASSLVLSSYNEQFF
TRBJ2-7 once - TRBV19 14 TGTGCCAGTAGTATAGCGGGGATGACCTACGAGCAGTACTTC CASSIAGMTYEQYF
TRBJ2-5 - TRBD1 TRBV5-1 15 TGCGCCAGCAGCGTTGGGGACAGGGTGATAGAGACCCAGTACTTC CASSVGDRVIETQYF
TRBJ1-3 - TRBD1 TRBV15 15 TGTGCCACCAGCAGAGATAGGGGGCCTGGAAACACCATATATTTT CATSRDRGPGNTIYF
TRBJ2-3 - - TRBV10-3 16 TGTGCCATCAGTGAGGGGGATTTCAGGGCCGCAGATACGCAGTATTTT CAISEGDFRAADTQYF
TRBJ1-2 - TRBD1 TRBV6-5 12 TGTGCCAGCAGGCAGGGGGCAGGAGGCTACACCTTC CASRQGAGGYTF
TRBJ2-7 - - TRBV5-6 14 TGTGCCAGCAGCTTGCGGGACTCATCCTACGAGCAGTACTTC CASSLRDSSYEQYF
TRBJ2-5 - TRBD2 TRBV15 16 TGTGCCACCAGCAGCCTCCGGGACTATCGACGGGAGACCCAGTACTTC CATSSLRDYRRETQYF
TRBJ2-5 - - TRBV5-4 13 TGTGCCAGCAGCTTTCGGGGTGTAGAGACCCAGTACTTC CASSFRGVETQYF
TRBJ2-1 - - TRBV11-2 17 TGTGCCAGCAGCTTAGGCGGGGGCCCCACCGTAAGGAATGAGCAGTTCTTC CASSLGGGPTVRNEQFF
TRBJ1-5 few - TRBV5-6 12 TGTGCCAGCAGCTGGGGGGGGCAGCCCCAGCATTTT CASSWGGQPQHF
TRBJ1-1 - - TRBV12-3/TRBV12-4 13 TGTGCCAGCAGTTTAGGAGGGGGCACTGAAGCTTTCTTT CASSLGGGTEAFF